This T cell receptor beta chain was sequenced for a study of cytomegalovirus exposure and HLA in healthy donors. Whole-study findings and limits: The listing of roughly 160 TCR beta chains classed them as cytomegalovirus-associated. Earlier analysis yielded a pattern in which most TCR beta V segments were productive about 90% or about 30% of the time. Rare TCR sequences dominated, though some public TCRs recurred in many donors.

A multiplex PCR was run with 60 Vbeta primers and 13 Jbeta primers. TCRdb's table, derived via immunoSEQ multiplex PCR, lists solely in-frame clones and lacks some. The sample yields 100,000 to 150,000 clones, about 74% seen once. In regard to this clone: Its antigen is undetermined.

The specimen was PBMCs. This clonotype originated in a male donor in good health and CMV-seronegative.

The CDR3 region has the DNA TGTGCCAGCAGGGCCCGGGGACAGGCGGGAGAGACCCAGTACTTC. This sequence encodes CASRARGQAGETQYF. V is TRBV6-6 and J is TRBJ2-5; 8 bases fit TRBD1. CDR1 MNHNY and CDR2 SVGAGI come from the germline V gene (reference sequence). V shed 6 bases, J shed 4 bases, and the junction held 10 bases outside the gene matches. This CDR3 comprises 15 residues.